One sample yielded the 24 T cell receptor beta chains listed below, sequenced in a study of T cell repertoires in cytomegalovirus infection. TCRdb re-called the reads through MiXCR, storing one row per CDR3 protein. Among about 47,000 distinct CDR3 sequences listed, roughly a fifth were seen once. Antigens for these TCRs are unknown. The sequencing here drew on CD8+ T cells from cultured PBMCs, taken from culture after CMV antigen stimulation. All receptors derive from a human donor in good health (CMV status not recorded). Some clones in this sample may be carry-over from other donors' samples.

This sequence joins TRBV12-5 and TRBJ2-2; D ambiguous. Trimming took off 1 base at V and 7 bases at J, with 10 bases between the two ends. The CDR3 contains 14 residues. The germline V gene encodes CDR1 LGHNT and CDR2 FRNRAP. As DNA, the CDR3 is TGTGCTAGTGGTTTGGGTTCGGCCCACGGGGAGCTGTTTTTT. Residues: CASGLGSAHGELFF.

The chain is built from TRBV6-1 and TRBJ2-3, with D unclear. Germline CDR1 and CDR2: MNHNS and SASEGT. The CDR3 has 15 amino acids. V was trimmed by 2 bases and J by 0 bases, leaving 9 bases between them. The CDR3 spells CASSERRSSTDTQYF. CDR3 sequence (DNA): TGTGCCAGCAGTGAACGCAGATCTAGCACAGATACGCAGTATTTT.

Points on this clonotype: Sequence at one end of the junction differs from germline and may be a read error. The chain links TRBV5-1 to TRBJ1-4, with 7 bases lining up with TRBD1. CDR1 and CDR2 from the germline V gene are SGHRS and YFSETQ. This CDR3 contains 13 residues. The CDR3 DNA reads as TGCGCCAGCAGCCCGGGTGCAGGGGGAAAACTGCTTTTT. Translating it yields CASSPGAGGKLLF.

DNA of the CDR3: TGTGCCAGCAGTGCGGACAGGGGGCGGCACACTGAAGCTTTCTTT. Translating gives CASSADRGRHTEAFF. V usage is TRBV6-1 and J usage is TRBJ1-1, with 11 bases lining up with TRBD1. CDR3 length: 15 amino acids. V gave up 4 bases and J gave up 3 bases; unmatched junction bases: 4. The germline CDR1 and CDR2 sequences are MNHNS and SASEGT.

The chain couples TRBV7-9 to TRBJ1-2; no clear D. V lost 4 bases and J 8 bases, leaving 8 bases between the germline ends. Germline CDR1 is SEHNR and CDR2 is FQNEAQ (reference sequence). The CDR3 has 11 residues. The CDR3: CASSSGGGYTF. The CDR3 DNA sequence: TGTGCCAGCAGCTCCGGAGGGGGCTACACCTTC.

The rearrangement uses TRBV5-1 and TRBJ2-7; D might be TRBD2 (6 bases). Germline-derived CDR1 and CDR2 are SGHRS and YFSETQ. The CDR3 length is 16 residues. Between the trimmed V and J ends, which lost 0 bases and 3 bases, there was a span of 16 bases. CDR3: CASSLGSFGGNYEQYF. CDR3 nucleotide sequence: TGCGCCAGCAGCTTGGGGTCTTTCGGGGGAAACTACGAGCAGTACTTC.

The chain employs TRBV12-3 or TRBV12-4 and TRBJ2-1; D not certain. This CDR3 spans 12 amino acids. Trimming stripped 1 base from V and 6 bases from J, with 4 bases between. The DNA for the CDR3 is TGTGCCAGCAGTTTAGTTGGCAATGAGCAGTTCTTC. It codes for CASSLVGNEQFF.

This clonotype was observed many times. The CDR3 sequence: CASSLSETGELFF. In nucleotides, the CDR3 is TGTGCCAGCAGTCTAAGCGAAACAGGGGAGCTGTTTTTT. The chain joins TRBV6-4 to TRBJ2-2; unclear D gene. This CDR3 has 13 residues. Germline V gene sequence: CDR1 MRHNA, CDR2 SNTAGT. Trimming took 5 bases from V and 8 from J, leaving 12 bases between them.

This clonotype was detected only a few times. The CDR3 DNA reads as TGTGCCAGCAGCTCCACCAGGACTAGCGCCAGCACAGATACGCAGTATTTT. It translates to CASSSTRTSASTDTQYF. This sequence joins TRBV7-9 and TRBJ2-3; the match to TRBD2 covers 9 bases. V shed 4 bases and J 0 bases; nucleotides not matched to a gene: 8. Germline CDR1 reads SEHNR; CDR2 reads FQNEAQ (reference sequence). This CDR3 region has 17 residues.

The rearrangement links TRBV27 to TRBJ1-2, with TRBD1 matching 9 bases. The CDR3 length is 14 residues. Trimming cost V 5 bases and J 2 bases; bases outside gene matches: 3. Looked up from germline, CDR1 is MNHEY and CDR2 is SMNVEV (reference sequence). CDR3 nucleotides: TGTGCCAGCAGTCAACAGGGGGCGAACTATGGCTACACCTTC. This translates into CASSQQGANYGYTF.

This rearrangement joins TRBV20-1 to TRBJ2-2, with D tentatively TRBD1 (5 bases). CDR3 length equals 15 residues. Germline V gene lookup returns CDR1 DFQATT and CDR2 SNEGSKA (reference sequence). V was cut by 3 bases and J by 0 bases, with 11 bases left in between. In DNA, the CDR3 is TGCAGTGCTAGTTCAGTGACAGCGAACACCGGGGAGCTGTTTTTT. Translation gives CSASSVTANTGELFF.

The chain employs TRBV6-2 or TRBV6-3 and TRBJ2-2; 7 bases align to TRBD2. This CDR3 comprises 15 residues. The germline CDR1 and CDR2 sequences are MNHEY and SVGEGT. J gave up 0 bases and V 6 bases, and 4 bases lay outside the gene matches. The CDR3, as DNA: TGTGCCAGCAGCCCGGGAGGCCCGAACACCGGGGAGCTGTTTTTT. Protein sequence: CASSPGGPNTGELFF.

V is TRBV4-2 and J is TRBJ2-7; D not resolved. The germline V and J ends were trimmed by 4 bases and 4 bases, with 11 bases remaining between them. Germline V gene lookup returns CDR1 LGHNA and CDR2 YNFKEQ. CDR3 size: 13 residues. This CDR3 reads CASSPLWGYEQYF. For the CDR3, the DNA is TGTGCCAGCAGCCCCCTGTGGGGATACGAGCAGTACTTC.

CDR3 amino acids: CASSRGGRSMLEQYF. CDR3 nucleotide sequence: TGTGCCAGCAGCAGGGGTGGCAGGTCGATGCTCGAGCAGTACTTC. The chain is built from TRBV7-9 and TRBJ2-7, with D possibly being TRBD1 (5 bases). Trimming took off 5 bases at V and 6 bases at J, with 20 bases between the two ends. CDR3 length: 15 residues. Looked up from germline, CDR1 is SEHNR and CDR2 is FQNEAQ (reference sequence).

As regards this clonotype: The germline gene is not matched at one end of the junction; a read error may be the cause. The rearrangement links TRBV24-1 to TRBJ2-1; tentatively, D is TRBD2 (6 bases). CDR1 is KGHDR, CDR2 SFDVKD, per germline. The CDR3 is 12 residues long. CDR3 protein: CDTSNLRGFLFF. As DNA, the CDR3 is TGTGACACCAGTAATTTGCGGGGCTTTTTATTCTTC.

This clonotype was seen a handful of times. V is TRBV7-8 and J is TRBJ2-7, with TRBD1 identical over 10 bases. The CDR3 runs 15 residues. Losses at the gene ends were 3 bases for V and 1 base for J; bases not matched to a gene: 3. Germline CDR1 and CDR2: SGHVS and FQNEAQ. The CDR3 loop is CASSLGDRGSYEQYF. CDR3 in DNA: TGTGCCAGCAGCTTGGGGGACAGGGGATCCTACGAGCAGTACTTC.

The chain is built from TRBV11-2 and TRBJ1-5; perhaps TRBD1 as D (5 bases). V lost 6 bases and J lost 6, with 18 bases in between. The germline CDR1 and CDR2 sequences are SGHAT and FQNNGV. The CDR3 is made up of 15 amino acids. The DNA for the CDR3 is TGTGCCAGCAGTATCAGACAGTGGGCTGGTCAGCCCCAGCATTTT. Translating gives CASSIRQWAGQPQHF.

The V and J genes are TRBV6-6 and TRBJ2-1; possibly TRBD1 or TRBD2 for D (6 bases each). The CDR3 totals 14 residues. V was shortened by 5 bases and J by 7 bases, with 15 bases between the two germline ends. Germline CDR1 reads MNHNY; CDR2 reads SVGAGI (reference sequence). This chain's CDR3 is CASSGGNGGNEQFF. The CDR3 coding sequence is TGTGCCAGCAGTGGGGGCAACGGAGGGAATGAGCAGTTCTTC.

The chain uses TRBV27 and TRBJ1-1; 8 nucleotides agree with TRBD1. Germline lookup yields CDR1 MNHEY and CDR2 SMNVEV (reference sequence). The J segment lost 0 bases and the V segment lost 4 bases, leaving 7 bases of the junction unmatched. This CDR3 has 16 residues. The CDR3 DNA follows: TGTGCCAGCAGTTCACTCTCGGACAGGGTGAACACTGAAGCTTTCTTT. The encoded protein is CASSSLSDRVNTEAFF.

The rearrangement links TRBV7-6 to TRBJ1-5; tentative D call: TRBD1 (6 bases). The CDR3 loop spans 16 amino acids. Germline V gene data show CDR1 as SGHVS and CDR2 as FNYEAQ. The ends were cut back, 4 bases at V and 2 bases at J, with 15 bases in the middle. CDR3 in amino acids: CASSSETGRGNQPQHF. Here the CDR3 DNA reads TGTGCCAGCAGCTCAGAAACAGGGAGGGGCAATCAGCCCCAGCATTTT.

This clonotype was seen a few times. The chain links TRBV7-2 to TRBJ1-5; D remains ambiguous. Germline V gene sequence: CDR1 SGHTA, CDR2 FQGNSA. There are 17 residues in the CDR3. V lost 5 bases to trimming and J lost 0 bases, with 17 bases between them. The CDR3 protein is CASSGLIDGYSNQPQHF. CDR3 in DNA: TGTGCCAGCAGCGGCTTGATCGACGGGTATAGCAATCAGCCCCAGCATTTT. Full variable domain (remainder filled in from reference TRBV7-2 and TRBJ1-5): GAGVSQSPSNKVTEKGKDVELRCDPISGHTALYWYRQSLGQGLEFLIYFQGNSAPDKSGLPSDRFSAERTGGSVSTLTIQRTQQEDSAVYLCASSGLIDGYSNQPQHFGDGTRLSIL.

This clonotype was picked up a small number of times. The chain carries TRBV27 and TRBJ2-7; 8 positions agree with TRBD2. Germline V gene data show CDR1 as MNHEY and CDR2 as SMNVEV (reference sequence). V lost 5 bases and J lost 5; bases outside the gene matches: 8. The CDR3 is 14 residues long. The CDR3 DNA follows: TGTGCCAGCAGTCCCGGGACTAGGGACCACGAGCAGTACTTC. This codes for CASSPGTRDHEQYF.

This clonotype was observed a handful of times. The chain employs TRBV12-3 or TRBV12-4 and TRBJ2-5, with no clear D. This CDR3 is built from 13 residues. V gave up 5 bases and J gave up 1 base, with 8 bases separating them. The CDR3 bases are TGTGCCAGCAGTCCCCTTGGCCAAGAGACCCAGTACTTC. Translation gives CASSPLGQETQYF.

The chain uses TRBV4-2 and TRBJ2-3, with 8 positions matching TRBD2. Germline loops: CDR1 LGHNA, CDR2 YNFKEQ. This CDR3 is built from 17 residues. The trim removed 0 bases at V and 0 bases at J, leaving 5 bases unmatched. CDR3 loop: CASSQDPGGTSTDTQYF. The DNA for the CDR3 is TGTGCCAGCAGCCAAGATCCGGGGGGGACTAGCACAGATACGCAGTATTTT.